This is a list of T cell receptor beta chains from one sample in a study of blood T cell repertoires in COVID-19. Method: immunoSEQ multiplex PCR; TCRdb's copy keeps in-frame clones and lacks some. This table has over 400,000 clones, 70% to 90% appearing once. The sequenced sample consisted of PBMCs or T cells enriched from blood (not recorded which). The receptors shown here come from a woman aged 60-70 years who had recovered from COVID-19. CDR3s include the opening cysteine and the closing phenylalanine or tryptophan. Each record gives: CDR3 DNA, CDR3 protein, D gene, V gene, clone size, J gene. The D gene is left open where the match is weak. Some rows mark clone size as missing; the rest say once, few, many or name a class of expanded clone.

CDR3 DNA: TGTGCCAGCAGCTTGACGGGGGTGGACACAGATACGCAGTATTTT
CDR3 protein: CASSLTGVDTDTQYF
D gene: NA
V gene: TRBV5-8
clone size: NA
J gene: TRBJ2-3

CDR3 DNA: TGTGCCAGCAGCCAGCGGAAAGGGGGCAACGGGGCCAACGTCCTGACTTTC
CDR3 protein: CASSQRKGGNGANVLTF
D gene: TRBD1
V gene: TRBV7-9
clone size: once
J gene: TRBJ2-6

CDR3 DNA: TGCAGCGTTGAAGATCTACAGGGTAAAGCCGGGGAGCTGTTTTTT
CDR3 protein: CSVEDLQGKAGELFF
D gene: NA
V gene: TRBV29-1
clone size: NA
J gene: TRBJ2-2

CDR3 DNA: TGTGCCAGCAGAAGACAGGGTTTCACTGAAGCTTTCTTT
CDR3 protein: CASRRQGFTEAFF
D gene: TRBD1
V gene: TRBV6-5
clone size: NA
J gene: TRBJ1-1

CDR3 DNA: TGTGCCATCATGAGGGACAGGGGCGGCTACACCTTC
CDR3 protein: CAIMRDRGGYTF
D gene: TRBD1
V gene: TRBV10-3
clone size: few
J gene: TRBJ1-2

CDR3 DNA: TGTGCCAGCAGTTACATAAGGGGCCTATACAATGAGCAGTTCTTC
CDR3 protein: CASSYIRGLYNEQFF
D gene: NA
V gene: TRBV6-2/TRBV6-3
clone size: NA
J gene: TRBJ2-1

CDR3 DNA: TGTGCCAGCAGTGACCGGACAGGGGAGGAAAAACTGTTTTTT
CDR3 protein: CASSDRTGEEKLFF
D gene: TRBD1
V gene: TRBV2
clone size: NA
J gene: TRBJ1-4

CDR3 DNA: TGTGCCAGCAGTTTGGTCAGTAACTATGGCTACACCTTC
CDR3 protein: CASSLVSNYGYTF
D gene: NA
V gene: TRBV12-3/TRBV12-4
clone size: NA
J gene: TRBJ1-2

CDR3 DNA: TGTGCCAGCAGTGCCGGGACAGCTAATGAAAAACTGTTTTTT
CDR3 protein: CASSAGTANEKLFF
D gene: TRBD1
V gene: TRBV6-6
clone size: NA
J gene: TRBJ1-4

CDR3 DNA: TGTGCCAGCAGCCCCGGGAAGAAAACGAATTCACCCCTCCACTTT
CDR3 protein: CASSPGKKTNSPLHF
D gene: NA
V gene: TRBV5-6
clone size: NA
J gene: TRBJ1-6

CDR3 DNA: TGTGCCAGCAGCGGGGGACAGGGGTCCTACGAGCAGTACTTC
CDR3 protein: CASSGGQGSYEQYF
D gene: TRBD1
V gene: TRBV11-2
clone size: NA
J gene: TRBJ2-7

CDR3 DNA: TGTGCCAGCACCTTCCTGCGACGGGGGGTTAAAACCTATAATGAAAAACTGTTTTTT
CDR3 protein: CASTFLRRGVKTYNEKLFF
D gene: NA
V gene: TRBV21-1
clone size: NA
J gene: TRBJ1-4

CDR3 DNA: TGTGCCAGCGCGCGAGGTCGAGGGGGCACCGGGGAGCTGTTTTTT
CDR3 protein: CASARGRGGTGELFF
D gene: NA
V gene: TRBV13
clone size: NA
J gene: TRBJ2-2

CDR3 DNA: TGTGCCAGCAGCCCTAGCGGGGTACTCTACAATGAGCAGTTCTTC
CDR3 protein: CASSPSGVLYNEQFF
D gene: TRBD2
V gene: TRBV11-2
clone size: NA
J gene: TRBJ2-1

CDR3 DNA: TGTGCTAGTGGTTTGGACGAATACAGGGGCACCGGGGAGCTGTTTTTT
CDR3 protein: CASGLDEYRGTGELFF
D gene: TRBD1
V gene: TRBV12-5
clone size: NA
J gene: TRBJ2-2

CDR3 DNA: TGCGCCAGCAGGGCCCAAGAGACCCAGTACTTC
CDR3 protein: CASRAQETQYF
D gene: NA
V gene: TRBV5-1
clone size: NA
J gene: TRBJ2-5

CDR3 DNA: TGTGCCAGCAGCGTAGAACCTAGCGCTTCCTACGAGCAGTACTTC
CDR3 protein: CASSVEPSASYEQYF
D gene: NA
V gene: TRBV9
clone size: NA
J gene: TRBJ2-7

CDR3 DNA: TGTGCCAGCTCTCAGACGACCCCTAGCCAAGAGACCCAGTACTTC
CDR3 protein: CASSQTTPSQETQYF
D gene: NA
V gene: TRBV18
clone size: NA
J gene: TRBJ2-5

CDR3 DNA: TGCGCCAGCAGCTTGGAAGGACAGGGCTATGGCTACACCTTC
CDR3 protein: CASSLEGQGYGYTF
D gene: TRBD1
V gene: TRBV5-1
clone size: NA
J gene: TRBJ1-2

CDR3 DNA: TGTGCCAGCAGCCGTGTGAACACTGAAGCTTTCTTT
CDR3 protein: CASSRVNTEAFF
D gene: NA
V gene: TRBV12-3/TRBV12-4
clone size: NA
J gene: TRBJ1-1

CDR3 DNA: TGTGCCAGCAGCCGGGGACAGGGGATCGAGAGCTACACCTTC
CDR3 protein: CASSRGQGIESYTF
D gene: TRBD1
V gene: TRBV11-2
clone size: NA
J gene: TRBJ1-2

CDR3 DNA: TGCGCCAGCAGCCAACCCTCCAGTTCGACAGGGGGTAACACCGGGGAGCTGTTTTTT
CDR3 protein: CASSQPSSSTGGNTGELFF
D gene: TRBD1
V gene: TRBV4-1
clone size: NA
J gene: TRBJ2-2

CDR3 DNA: TGTGCCAGCAAAGGCGAGGGGGCGGGGAACTCTGGGGCCAACGTCCTGACTTTC
CDR3 protein: CASKGEGAGNSGANVLTF
D gene: NA
V gene: TRBV27
clone size: once
J gene: TRBJ2-6

CDR3 DNA: TGTGCCAGTAGTATGGGCAGCCTTTCCTACAATGAGCAGTTCTTC
CDR3 protein: CASSMGSLSYNEQFF
D gene: NA
V gene: TRBV19
clone size: NA
J gene: TRBJ2-1

CDR3 DNA: TGTGCCAGCAGCTTACCTCTTCGACAGACAGCAACTAATGAAAAACTGTTTTTT
CDR3 protein: CASSLPLRQTATNEKLFF
D gene: NA
V gene: TRBV7-9
clone size: once
J gene: TRBJ1-4

CDR3 DNA: TGTGCCAGCAGCTTCGGGGACTATGGCTACACCTTC
CDR3 protein: CASSFGDYGYTF
D gene: NA
V gene: TRBV5-4
clone size: NA
J gene: TRBJ1-2

CDR3 DNA: TGCGCCAGCAGTATGAGGGAGTGGGGATATTCACCCCTCCACTTT
CDR3 protein: CASSMREWGYSPLHF
D gene: NA
V gene: TRBV5-1
clone size: NA
J gene: TRBJ1-6

CDR3 DNA: TGTGCCAGCAGTTTAACAGCACCAAACTACGAGCAGTACTTC
CDR3 protein: CASSLTAPNYEQYF
D gene: NA
V gene: TRBV6-5
clone size: NA
J gene: TRBJ2-7

CDR3 DNA: TGTGCCAGCAGTGAATATCGTGGCGGGGGGGACACCGGGGAGCTGTTTTTT
CDR3 protein: CASSEYRGGGDTGELFF
D gene: TRBD2
V gene: TRBV2
clone size: NA
J gene: TRBJ2-2